This TCR beta chain came from a study of cytomegalovirus exposure and HLA in healthy donors. Findings of the study overall: Most TCR sequences were seen very rarely across donors, but some public TCRs occurred in many.

As to this clone: Its target is unknown.

Primers included in the PCR were 60 Vbeta and 13 Jbeta primers. As handled by the study authors: Later work found 80 million to 85 million unique TCR beta chains, with about 10 million shared. The data were produced by immunoSEQ multiplex PCR, yet TCRdb's version contains in-frame clones alone and is incomplete. The V and J calls and clone size are taken from that table; D and trimming were inferred from the DNA. Its table records 41,000 or so clones. Donors counted as nominally healthy when sampled, yet unrecorded immune exposures were likely. V gave up 2 bases and J gave up 2 bases; unmatched junction bases: 4. The CDR3 has 14 amino acids. The germline V gene encodes CDR1 SGHRS and CDR2 YFSETQ.

The source material was PBMCs. The sequence came from a young man in good health and CMV-seronegative. This sequence joins TRBV5-1 and TRBJ2-7, with 7 nucleotides matching TRBD2. The DNA of the CDR3 is TGCGCCAGCAGCTTCGTGGGAGGGGCCTACGAGCAGTACTTC. Amino acids: CASSFVGGAYEQYF.